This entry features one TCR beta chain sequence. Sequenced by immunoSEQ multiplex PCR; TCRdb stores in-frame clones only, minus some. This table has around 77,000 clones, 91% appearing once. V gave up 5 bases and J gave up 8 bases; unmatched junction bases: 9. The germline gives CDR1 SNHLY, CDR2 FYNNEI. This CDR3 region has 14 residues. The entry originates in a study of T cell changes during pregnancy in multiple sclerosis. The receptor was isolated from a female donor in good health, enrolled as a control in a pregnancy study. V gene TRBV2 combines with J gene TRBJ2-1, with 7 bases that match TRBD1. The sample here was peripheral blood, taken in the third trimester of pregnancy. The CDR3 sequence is CASSHNRGDDEQFF. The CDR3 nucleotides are TGTGCCAGCAGTCATAACAGGGGCGACGATGAGCAGTTCTTC.